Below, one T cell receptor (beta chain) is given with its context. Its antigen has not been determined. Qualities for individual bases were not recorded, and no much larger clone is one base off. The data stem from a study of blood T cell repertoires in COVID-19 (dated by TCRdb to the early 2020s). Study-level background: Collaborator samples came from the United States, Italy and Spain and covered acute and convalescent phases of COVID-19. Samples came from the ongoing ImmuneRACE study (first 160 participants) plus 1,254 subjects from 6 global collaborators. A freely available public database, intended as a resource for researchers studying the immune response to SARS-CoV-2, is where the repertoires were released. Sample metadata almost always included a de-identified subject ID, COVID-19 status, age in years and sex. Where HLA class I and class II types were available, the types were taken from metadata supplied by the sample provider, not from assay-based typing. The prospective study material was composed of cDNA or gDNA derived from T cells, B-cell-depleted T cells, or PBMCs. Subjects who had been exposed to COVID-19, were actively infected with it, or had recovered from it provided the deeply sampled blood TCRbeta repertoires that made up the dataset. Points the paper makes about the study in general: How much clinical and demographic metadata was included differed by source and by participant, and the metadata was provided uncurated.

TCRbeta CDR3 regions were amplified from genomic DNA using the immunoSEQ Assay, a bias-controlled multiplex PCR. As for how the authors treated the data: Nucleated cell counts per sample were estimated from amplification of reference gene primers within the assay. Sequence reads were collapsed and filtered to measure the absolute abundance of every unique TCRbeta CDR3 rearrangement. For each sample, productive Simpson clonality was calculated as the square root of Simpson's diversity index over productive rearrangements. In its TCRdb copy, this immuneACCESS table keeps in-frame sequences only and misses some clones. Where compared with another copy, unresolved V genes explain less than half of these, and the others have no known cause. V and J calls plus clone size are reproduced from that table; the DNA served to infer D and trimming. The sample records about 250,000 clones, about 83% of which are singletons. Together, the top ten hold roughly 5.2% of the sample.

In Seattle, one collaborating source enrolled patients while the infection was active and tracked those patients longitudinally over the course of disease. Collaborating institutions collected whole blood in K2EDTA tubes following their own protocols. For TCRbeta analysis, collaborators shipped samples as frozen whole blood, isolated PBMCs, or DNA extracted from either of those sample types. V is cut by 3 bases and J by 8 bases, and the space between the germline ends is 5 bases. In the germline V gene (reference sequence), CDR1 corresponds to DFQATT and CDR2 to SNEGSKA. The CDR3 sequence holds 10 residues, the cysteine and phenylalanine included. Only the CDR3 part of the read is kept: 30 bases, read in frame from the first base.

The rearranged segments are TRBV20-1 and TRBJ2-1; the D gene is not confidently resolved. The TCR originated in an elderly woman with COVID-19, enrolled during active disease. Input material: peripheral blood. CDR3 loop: CSASPYEQFF. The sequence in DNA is TGCAGTGCTAGTCCATATGAGCAGTTCTTC.